These 7 T cell receptor beta chains originate from one sample sequenced in a study of shared clonotypes between healthy human individuals (dated by TCRdb to 2020 to 2022). The library was built by means of the immunoSEQ multiplex PCR assay. TCRdb retrieved this table from immuneACCESS and kept in-frame rearrangements only. Not all clones are present; in checked studies, unresolved V genes account for under half, and no reason is known for the remainder. Counted in this sample were approximately 1.5 million clones; nearly 99% of them appeared once. In total, the top ten clones hold around 0.45% of the sample. The sequenced sample consisted of naive CD4+ T cells sorted from blood. The intended sense of this specimen's cell subset or site label: CD45RA+ positively selected. Every receptor here comes from a man aged 25 to 40 in good health.

V is TRBV4-3 and J is TRBJ1-2; D remains unclear. V was pared by 1 base and J by 2 bases, with 14 bases between. CDR3 length: 16 amino acids. Germline CDR1 and CDR2: LGHNA and YSLEER. CDR3 in DNA: TGCGCCAGCAGCCAAGCGCCCGGCGCCAGGAACTATGGCTACACCTTC. Its translation is CASSQAPGARNYGYTF.

The chain is built from TRBV18 and TRBJ2-5, with a possible D match to TRBD2 (6 bases). V dropped 3 bases and J dropped 2 bases, with 13 bases sitting between them. The CDR3 runs 15 residues. The germline V gene encodes CDR1 KGHSH and CDR2 LQKENI. In DNA form, the CDR3 reads TGTGCCAGCTCACCGCAGTTAGGAGGGCAAGAGACCCAGTACTTC. It translates to CASSPQLGGQETQYF.

The gene calls are TRBV9 and TRBJ2-7; 13 nucleotides align to TRBD2. The CDR3 spans 17 residues. Germline lookup yields CDR1 SGDLS and CDR2 YYNGEE. The ends lost 1 base at V and 4 bases at J; junction bases unmatched: 8. The CDR3 sequence: CASSVSPLAGGPYEQYF. Written as DNA, the CDR3 is TGTGCCAGCAGCGTATCCCCACTAGCGGGAGGGCCGTACGAGCAGTACTTC.

V usage is TRBV28 and J usage is TRBJ2-7, with 7 positions matching TRBD2. CDR1 and CDR2 from the germline V gene are MDHEN and SYDVKM. This CDR3 comprises 10 residues. V lost 11 bases and J lost 2; bases outside the gene matches: 0. The CDR3 here is CAAGAYEQYF. In DNA form, the CDR3 reads TGTGCCGCGGGGGCCTACGAGCAGTACTTC.

This chain connects TRBV13 to TRBJ2-7; the D is unclear. The V and J ends lost 5 bases and 6 bases respectively, with 17 bases between them. Germline CDR1 and CDR2: PRHDT and FYEKMQ (reference sequence). There are 14 residues in the CDR3. The CDR3 DNA is TGTGCCAGCAGCACGCTGGACGGGCTTAGCGAGCAGTACTTC. Translated: CASSTLDGLSEQYF.

This chain uses TRBV19 with TRBJ1-1; 8 bases fit TRBD1. Germline trimming cut 7 bases from V and 4 bases from J; bases unmatched to any gene: 8. Germline assignment: CDR1 LNHDA and CDR2 SQIVND (reference sequence). The CDR3 contains 14 residues. The CDR3 protein is CASTTDRGLTEAFF. For the CDR3, the DNA is TGTGCCAGTACGACCGACAGGGGCCTCACTGAAGCTTTCTTT.

The chain's CDR3 is CASSSRVWQPQHF. The DNA for the CDR3 is TGTGCCAGCAGTTCCAGGGTTTGGCAGCCCCAGCATTTT. The chain recombines TRBV27 with TRBJ1-5; D possibly corresponds to TRBD1 (5 bases). Germline lookup yields CDR1 MNHEY and CDR2 SMNVEV (reference sequence). Trimming removed 4 bases from V and 7 bases from J, with 11 bases in between. This CDR3 spans 13 amino acids.